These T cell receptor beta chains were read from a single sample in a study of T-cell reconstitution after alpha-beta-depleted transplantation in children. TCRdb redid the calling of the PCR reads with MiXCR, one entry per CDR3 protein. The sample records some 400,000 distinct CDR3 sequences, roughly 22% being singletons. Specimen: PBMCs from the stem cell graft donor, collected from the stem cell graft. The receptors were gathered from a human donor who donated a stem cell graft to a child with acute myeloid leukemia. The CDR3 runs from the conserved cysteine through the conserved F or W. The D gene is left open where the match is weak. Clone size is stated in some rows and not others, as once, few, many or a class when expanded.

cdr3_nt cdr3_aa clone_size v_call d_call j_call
TGTGCCGGACGAACTCCAGGGGACACTGAAGCTTTCTTT CAGRTPGDTEAFF NA TRBV2 NA TRBJ1-1
TGTGCCAGCAGACGCCGAGGCAGTGAAGCTTTCTTT CASRRRGSEAFF many TRBV6-6 NA TRBJ1-1
TGCAGTGCTAGAGATGTCGGGAGAAGTGGAATGAATGAGCAGTTCTTC CSARDVGRSGMNEQFF many TRBV20-1 NA TRBJ2-1
TGCGCCAGCACCCGGTGGAAAGACTCCTACGAGCAGTACTTC CASTRWKDSYEQYF few TRBV5-1 NA TRBJ2-7
TGTGCCAGCAGTTTAACGCTAGCGGGAGGCTCTGGGGCCAACGTCCTGACTTTC CASSLTLAGGSGANVLTF NA TRBV28 TRBD2 TRBJ2-6
TGCGCCAGCAGCTTGGAAGGGACCGCGAACACCGGGGAGCTGTTTTTT CASSLEGTANTGELFF few TRBV5-1 NA TRBJ2-2
TGCAGTGCTAGAGCTACAGATAGCAATCAGCCCCAGCATTTT CSARATDSNQPQHF few TRBV20-1 NA TRBJ1-5
TGTGCCAGCAGCCCGGGACAGGGGGAAGCTAATGAAAAACTGTTTTTT CASSPGQGEANEKLFF NA TRBV12-3/TRBV12-4 TRBD1 TRBJ1-4
TGCAGTGCCACCGGGACAGGGACTTCTGGGGCCAACGTCCTGACTTTC CSATGTGTSGANVLTF many TRBV20-1 TRBD1 TRBJ2-6
TGTGCCAGCAGTTTGGGGGCGGGAGGGGTTCCCCGGGAGCTGTTTTTT CASSLGAGGVPRELFF NA TRBV12-3/TRBV12-4 TRBD2 TRBJ2-2
TGCGCCAGCAGCTTGGGGGGCGTCGCGGGGAGCTACGAGCAGTACTTC CASSLGGVAGSYEQYF NA TRBV5-1 NA TRBJ2-7
TGCGCCAGCAGCTGGACCGGGACAGGGGGCGAGCAGTACTTC CASSWTGTGGEQYF NA TRBV5-1 TRBD1 TRBJ2-7
TGTGCCAGCAGATCTACGACAGTCGGGAGCTCTGGAAACACCATATATTTT CASRSTTVGSSGNTIYF few TRBV28 NA TRBJ1-3
TGCGCCAGCAGACAGCAAGCGGGAGGGTTGGATACGCAGTATTTT CASRQQAGGLDTQYF NA TRBV5-1 TRBD2 TRBJ2-3
TGTGCCAGCAGCCCACAGGGATCTGAAGCTTTCTTT CASSPQGSEAFF NA TRBV3-1 NA TRBJ1-1
TGTGCCAGCAGCCAAGGTGGGACAGAGTACGAGCAGTACTTC CASSQGGTEYEQYF few TRBV4-2 TRBD1 TRBJ2-7
TGTGCCAGCAGTGGAGACAGTTGGAATTCGCCCCAGCATTTT CASSGDSWNSPQHF few TRBV25-1 NA TRBJ1-5
TGTGCCAGCAGCCAGGGTCGGAGTAATGGCTACACCTTC CASSQGRSNGYTF NA TRBV3-1 NA TRBJ1-2
TGCTCCACGGACAGGGACTATGGCTACACCTTC CSTDRDYGYTF NA TRBV20-1 TRBD1 TRBJ1-2
TGTGCCAGCAGCCAAGAAATTAGGACCTACGACCGTTTTAGCTATGGCTACACCTTC CASSQEIRTYDRFSYGYTF many TRBV3-1 NA TRBJ1-2
TGTGCCAGCAGTTTAAGGCTAGCGGGAGTCGTAGATACGCAGTATTTT CASSLRLAGVVDTQYF few TRBV27 TRBD2 TRBJ2-3
TGCGCCAGCAGCCAAGGGGTTTCCGTCGCGAACACCGGGGAGCTGTTTTTT CASSQGVSVANTGELFF many TRBV4-3 NA TRBJ2-2
TGCAGCGTTGACGGGGGCGGGGGGAATGAGCAGTTCTTC CSVDGGGGNEQFF NA TRBV29-1 TRBD2 TRBJ2-1
TGTGCCAGCAGCTCCCTCCTTCGGCTCTTCAATGAGCAGTTCTTC CASSSLLRLFNEQFF NA TRBV3-1 NA TRBJ2-1
TGTGCCAGCAGACCTACAGGAAGCACAGATACGCAGTATTTT CASRPTGSTDTQYF NA TRBV28 NA TRBJ2-3